These T cell receptor beta chains were read from a single sample in a study of T cells after yellow fever vaccination. MiXCR was run by TCRdb on the 5' RACE reads, yielding one entry per CDR3 protein. The sample holds 360,000 or so distinct CDR3 sequences, around 10% seen once. Sequences were derived from PBMCs, sampled on the day of the first yellow fever vaccination. Source of these receptors: a man aged 18 to 35 who received the YFV17D yellow fever vaccine. Both conserved end residues are trimmed from each CDR3.

TRBV29-1,12,TRBJ2-2,SVEQRKNTGELF
TRBV5-4,12,TRBJ2-3,ASSNGQTPDTQY
TRBV5-1,12,TRBJ1-4,ASSLAPPTGKLF
TRBV7-8,12,TRBJ2-5,ASSRGRATVTQY
TRBV12-3/TRBV12-4,13,TRBJ1-2,ASSRGTGGIYGYT
TRBV25-1,13,TRBJ2-6,ASSDWLSGANVLT
TRBV5-1,16,TRBJ1-1,ASSVVGEGNGWNTEAF
TRBV6-2/TRBV6-3,15,TRBJ2-2,ASKTGWPAANTGELF
TRBV7-9,11,TRBJ2-1,ASEGGAGHEQF
TRBV4-2,14,TRBJ2-1,ASSQGAGGQVGEQF
TRBV5-1,11,TRBJ2-5,ASRDWIQETQY
TRBV20-1,13,TRBJ1-4,SARVGGPANEKLF